The 8 T cell receptor beta chains in this list originate from one sample, sequenced in a study of T cells in tuberculosis. Using immunoSEQ multiplex PCR, the repertoire was profiled, and TCRdb retains in-frame clones only, with some absent. This sample yields 40,000 to 50,000 clones, of which roughly 96% are seen a single time; 3.5% to 4.5% belongs to the top ten. Sequenced: PBMCs. These receptors were taken from a donor between 10 and 35 years old with latent tuberculosis or without tuberculosis infection.

The chain is built from TRBV25-1 and TRBJ1-2, with D uncertain. This CDR3 comprises 14 residues. Germline CDR1 reads MGHDK; CDR2 reads SYGVNS. The V end lost 1 base, the J end lost 2 bases, and 8 bases lay between the germline ends. Here the CDR3 DNA reads TGTGCCAGCAGTGAATTGAACGGGAACTATGGCTACACCTTC. This translates into CASSELNGNYGYTF.

The chain combines TRBV11-2 with TRBJ1-2, with TRBD1 as a possible D gene (5 bases). The length of the CDR3 is 12 residues. V lost 5 bases to trimming and J lost 6 bases, with 10 bases between them. Germline V gives CDR1 SGHAT, CDR2 FQNNGV. CDR3 DNA: TGTGCCAGCAGCATGAGACAGAATGGCTACACCTTC. Translation: CASSMRQNGYTF. Variable domain in full (rest from reference TRBV11-2 and TRBJ1-2): EAGVAQSPRYKIIEKRQSVAFWCNPISGHATLYWYQQILGQGPKLLIQFQNNGVVDDSQLPKDRFSAERLKGVDSTLKIQPAKLEDSAVYLCASSMRQNGYTFGSGTRLTVV.

The chain combines TRBV27 with TRBJ2-1; weak D call: TRBD2 (7 bases). V lost 0 bases, J lost 8 bases, and 14 bases lay in between. The CDR3 spans 15 residues. CDR1 is MNHEY, CDR2 SMNVEV, per germline (reference sequence). The CDR3 sequence is CASSLSGGAVDEQFF. DNA of the CDR3: TGTGCCAGCAGTTTATCGGGGGGGGCCGTGGATGAGCAGTTCTTC.

This rearrangement joins TRBV2 to TRBJ2-7; 7 nucleotides align to TRBD1. Trimming removed 5 bases from V and 5 bases from J; junction bases left unmatched: 6. Germline V CDR1 and CDR2: SNHLY, FYNNEI. This CDR3 spans 13 amino acids. The CDR3 DNA follows: TGTGCCAGCAGTCTAGGGGGCAATAACGAGCAGTACTTC. This gives the protein CASSLGGNNEQYF.

In its sample, this clone was seen once. The chain carries TRBV6-1 and TRBJ1-1, with 10 positions matching TRBD1. Germline V gene data show CDR1 as MNHNS and CDR2 as SASEGT. CDR3 length equals 14 residues. The ends lost 1 base at V and 10 bases at J; junction bases unmatched: 6. CDR3 DNA sequence: TGTGCCAGCAGTGAAGTCGACAGGGGGCCGATAGCTTTCTTT. It translates to CASSEVDRGPIAFF.

The chain combines TRBV5-6 with TRBJ2-7; TRBD1 aligns across 9 bases. Germline V CDR1 and CDR2: SGHDT, YYEEEE. J lost 3 bases, V lost 3 bases, and 7 bases had no gene match. This CDR3 is 15 amino acids long. CDR3 in DNA: TGTGCCAGCAGCTCAGGACAGGGGTCCATCTACGAGCAGTACTTC. Its protein product is CASSSGQGSIYEQYF.

This chain links TRBV9 with TRBJ2-7, with TRBD2 matching over 7 bases. The germline gives CDR1 SGDLS, CDR2 YYNGEE. This CDR3 spans 15 amino acids. Trimming took 0 bases from V and 5 from J; bases not matched to a gene: 8. CDR3 DNA: TGTGCCAGCAGCGTAGAGGTTCGGGGGGTGGACGAGCAGTACTTC. It translates to CASSVEVRGVDEQYF.

The gene calls are TRBV5-1 and TRBJ1-1, with 12 positions matching TRBD1. Germline V gene lookup returns CDR1 SGHRS and CDR2 YFSETQ. V dropped 6 bases and J dropped 1; count of bases not matched to a gene: 7. The CDR3 is 16 residues long. CDR3 residues: CASNPGTGGANTEAFF. In DNA, the CDR3 is TGCGCCAGCAACCCCGGGACAGGGGGCGCGAACACTGAAGCTTTCTTT.